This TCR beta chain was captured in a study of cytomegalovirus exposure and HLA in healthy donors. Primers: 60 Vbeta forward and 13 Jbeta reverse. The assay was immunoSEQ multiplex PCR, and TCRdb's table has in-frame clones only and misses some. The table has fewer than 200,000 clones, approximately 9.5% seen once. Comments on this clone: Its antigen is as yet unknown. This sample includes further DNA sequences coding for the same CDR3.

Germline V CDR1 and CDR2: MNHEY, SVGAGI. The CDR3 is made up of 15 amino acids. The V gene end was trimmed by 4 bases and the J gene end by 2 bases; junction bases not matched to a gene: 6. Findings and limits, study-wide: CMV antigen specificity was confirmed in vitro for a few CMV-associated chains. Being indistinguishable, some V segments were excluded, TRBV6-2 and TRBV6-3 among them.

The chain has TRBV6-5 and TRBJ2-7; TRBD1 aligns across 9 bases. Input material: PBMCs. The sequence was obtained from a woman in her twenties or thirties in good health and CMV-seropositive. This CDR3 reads CASSLAGTGPYEQYF. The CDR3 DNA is TGTGCCAGCAGTTTGGCAGGGACAGGGCCCTACGAGCAGTACTTC.